A selection of T cell receptor beta chains follows, all from one sample in a study of blood T cell repertoires in COVID-19. Data came from immunoSEQ multiplex PCR; TCRdb stores just in-frame clones and leaves some out. The data show around 150,000 clones, about 81% seen once. Sequencing was done on a sample of peripheral blood. The receptors stem from a man in his 60s with active or convalescent COVID-19. The CDR3 runs from the conserved cysteine through the conserved F or W. D genes are given only for firm matches. Expanded clones are given a class, and other clones once, few, many or no size at all.

CDR3 DNA,CDR3 protein,J gene,CDR3 length,V gene,D gene,clone size
TGTGCCAGCTCACCCTATAATCCTTCGAACTCTGGAAACACCATATATTTT,CASSPYNPSNSGNTIYF,TRBJ1-3,17,TRBV18,-,-
TGTGCCAGCAGTTACAACCCCTCACAGGGAGCGAGAGGCTACACCTTC,CASSYNPSQGARGYTF,TRBJ1-2,16,TRBV6-5,-,-
TGTGCCAGCAGTTCCCACGGGACAGGGGACACAGATACGCAGTATTTT,CASSSHGTGDTDTQYF,TRBJ2-3,16,TRBV28,TRBD1,once
TGTGCCAGCAGCTACTCTCGACAGACCCTCTACACCTTC,CASSYSRQTLYTF,TRBJ1-2,13,TRBV11-2,-,-
TGTGCCAGCAGCCTAAGGAGGGACAGGGCAGATACGCAGTATTTT,CASSLRRDRADTQYF,TRBJ2-3,15,TRBV7-9,TRBD1,few
TGTGCCAGCAGCTTTACAGCTGATCAGCCCCAGCATTTT,CASSFTADQPQHF,TRBJ1-5,13,TRBV7-9,-,few
TGTGCCAGCAGTTACGGGACAGCGAACACTGAAGCTTTCTTT,CASSYGTANTEAFF,TRBJ1-1,14,TRBV6-5,TRBD1,once
TGTGCCAGCAGGGAGGGACAGAGAAACACCATATATTTT,CASREGQRNTIYF,TRBJ1-3,13,TRBV3-1/TRBV3-2,TRBD1,few
TGTGCCAGCACTCGGACAGGGTTTGGGGCCAACGTCCTGACTTTC,CASTRTGFGANVLTF,TRBJ2-6,15,TRBV6-5,TRBD1,-
TGTGCCAGCAGTCGGGGCGCAGGGGGCTACGAGCAGTACTTC,CASSRGAGGYEQYF,TRBJ2-7,14,TRBV25-1,TRBD1,few
TGTGCCAGCAGTTACCGGAACAGGGATGGCTACACCTTC,CASSYRNRDGYTF,TRBJ1-2,13,TRBV6-5,-,-
TGTGCCAGCAGCCCAGGTAGGGGCGGGGGCATCACAGATACGCAGTATTTT,CASSPGRGGGITDTQYF,TRBJ2-3,17,TRBV9,-,once
TGTGCCAGTAGTGGGAGGCAGGGTAACTATGGCTACACCTTC,CASSGRQGNYGYTF,TRBJ1-2,14,TRBV19,-,-
TGTGCCAGCAGTGAAGGGCTAGCGGGGGACAGCTCCTACGAGCAGTACTTC,CASSEGLAGDSSYEQYF,TRBJ2-7,17,TRBV2,TRBD2,-
TGTGCCAGCAGTGCTTTCGAGTCTAACTATGGCTACACCTTC,CASSAFESNYGYTF,TRBJ1-2,14,TRBV2,-,-
TGTGCCAGCAGTGACGGCGGGCTAAACAATGAGCAGTTCTTC,CASSDGGLNNEQFF,TRBJ2-1,14,TRBV6-4,-,-
TGTGCCAGCAGCCGCGGGACTAGAATCACCGAGCAGTACTTC,CASSRGTRITEQYF,TRBJ2-7,14,TRBV3-1/TRBV3-2,TRBD2,-
TGTGCCAGCAGTTCACCAACAGGGGTGGTAGTAGGCTACACCTTC,CASSSPTGVVVGYTF,TRBJ1-2,15,TRBV28,TRBD1,-
TGTGCCATCAGTGGAGGAACGTCCTCCTCCTACGAGCAGTACTTC,CAISGGTSSSYEQYF,TRBJ2-7,15,TRBV10-3,-,-
TGTGCCAGCAGTGAATATAGACAGCACTATGGCTACACCTTC,CASSEYRQHYGYTF,TRBJ1-2,14,TRBV25-1,-,-
TGTGCCAGCAGCCAAGAGTTAGCGCCAGCCCTGGAGACCCAGTACTTC,CASSQELAPALETQYF,TRBJ2-5,16,TRBV3-1/TRBV3-2,-,-
TGCGCCAGCAGCCCAGGAGGTGCCACCATATATTTT,CASSPGGATIYF,TRBJ1-3,12,TRBV4-1,-,-
TGTGCCAGCAGTGTTGGGACAGATAATTCACCCCTCCACTTT,CASSVGTDNSPLHF,TRBJ1-6,14,TRBV25-1,TRBD1,-
TGCGCCAGCAGAACGGCGGGAGGTAACAATGAGCAGTTCTTC,CASRTAGGNNEQFF,TRBJ2-1,14,TRBV5-1,TRBD2,-
TGTGCCAGCAGCTTAGGGGCAGGTACTAACTATGGCTACACCTTC,CASSLGAGTNYGYTF,TRBJ1-2,15,TRBV13,-,-
TGTGCCAGCAGCCAAGGGGTTCAGCGGCGGACTGAAGCTTTCTTT,CASSQGVQRRTEAFF,TRBJ1-1,15,TRBV3-1/TRBV3-2,-,-
TGCAGCGTTAGTCTAGCGGCAAACACCGGGGAGCTGTTTTTT,CSVSLAANTGELFF,TRBJ2-2,14,TRBV29-1,TRBD2,-
TGTGCCAGCGGAATCGAGGACTATTTTTCCTACGAGCAGTACTTC,CASGIEDYFSYEQYF,TRBJ2-7,15,TRBV2,-,-
TGTGCCAGCAGCCCACAGGGGATTGACTATGGCTACACCTTC,CASSPQGIDYGYTF,TRBJ1-2,14,TRBV3-1/TRBV3-2,TRBD1,-
TGCGCCAGCAGCTGGGGGGGCTCCGCTAATGAAAAACTGTTTTTT,CASSWGGSANEKLFF,TRBJ1-4,15,TRBV5-1,-,-
TGTGCCAGCAGCCCCCGACTAGCGGATCTCTACAATGAGCAGTTCTTC,CASSPRLADLYNEQFF,TRBJ2-1,16,TRBV14,TRBD2,-
TGTGCCAGCAGTTTAATAGGCGGGAGTCGGTTCTTC,CASSLIGGSRFF,TRBJ2-1,12,TRBV12-3/TRBV12-4,TRBD2,-
TGTGCCAGTAGTACCGGACTTCTAGGGAGCACAGATACGCAGTATTTT,CASSTGLLGSTDTQYF,TRBJ2-3,16,TRBV19,-,-
TGCAGCGTCCATAACACTGAAGCTTTCTTT,CSVHNTEAFF,TRBJ1-1,10,TRBV29-1,-,few
TGCGCCAGCAGCCAAGATACACTAGTTGGGGACAGGGTCTGGGAAAAACTGTTTTTT,CASSQDTLVGDRVWEKLFF,TRBJ1-4,19,TRBV4-1,TRBD1,-
TGTGCCAGTGGGCCAGGGGGCGAGGAGACCCAGTACTTC,CASGPGGEETQYF,TRBJ2-5,13,TRBV6-6,TRBD1,-
TGTGCCAGCAGTTCAGCAGGGAAGGTCTATCAGCCCCAGCATTTT,CASSSAGKVYQPQHF,TRBJ1-5,15,TRBV28,-,few
TGTGCCAGCAGCTTGGGCAGGGGGCCTTCCTACGAGCAGTACTTC,CASSLGRGPSYEQYF,TRBJ2-7,15,TRBV5-8,TRBD1,-
TGTGCCAGCAGCTTGAGGACAGGATCCTCCAATGAGCAGTTCTTC,CASSLRTGSSNEQFF,TRBJ2-1,15,TRBV5-4,TRBD1,-
TGTGCCAGCAGTCGCAGGGAGGGGCGTGAAGCTTTCTTT,CASSRREGREAFF,TRBJ1-1,13,TRBV6-5,-,-
TGTGCCAGCAGCTTGGGGACAGGGGTATCGGAGACCCAGTACTTC,CASSLGTGVSETQYF,TRBJ2-5,15,TRBV5-8,TRBD1,-
TGTGCCAGCAGCCAACCTTCGGGGACCTACGAGCAGTACTTC,CASSQPSGTYEQYF,TRBJ2-7,14,TRBV3-1/TRBV3-2,-,-
TGCGCCAGCAGCTTTAGAGCGGGGGGTAGCACAGATACGCAGTATTTT,CASSFRAGGSTDTQYF,TRBJ2-3,16,TRBV5-1,TRBD2,-
TGTGCCAGCAGCTTAGCCCGAGTTTTAGACACTGAAGCTTTCTTT,CASSLARVLDTEAFF,TRBJ1-1,15,TRBV7-9,-,-